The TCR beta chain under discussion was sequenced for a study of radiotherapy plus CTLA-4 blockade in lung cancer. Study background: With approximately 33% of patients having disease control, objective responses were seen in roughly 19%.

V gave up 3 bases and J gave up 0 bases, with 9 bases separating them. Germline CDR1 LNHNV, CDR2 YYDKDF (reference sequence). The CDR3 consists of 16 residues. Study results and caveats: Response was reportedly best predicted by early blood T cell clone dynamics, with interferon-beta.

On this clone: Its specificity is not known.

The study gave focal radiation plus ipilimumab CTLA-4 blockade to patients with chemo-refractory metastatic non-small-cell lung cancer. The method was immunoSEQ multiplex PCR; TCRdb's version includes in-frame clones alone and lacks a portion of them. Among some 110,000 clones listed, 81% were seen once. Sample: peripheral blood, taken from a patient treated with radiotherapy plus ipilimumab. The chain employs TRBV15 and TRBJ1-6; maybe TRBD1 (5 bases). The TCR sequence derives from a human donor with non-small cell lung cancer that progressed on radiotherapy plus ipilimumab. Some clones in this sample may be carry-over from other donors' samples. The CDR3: CATSSGGYSYNSPLHF. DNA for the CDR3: TGTGCCACCAGCAGCGGGGGTTACTCCTATAATTCACCCCTCCACTTT.